Each of the 32 T cell receptor beta chains below was sequenced from the same sample in a study of long-term antiretroviral therapy in people with HIV. Survey-level resolution applied to immunoSEQ assay v3.0. Repertoires were generated with immunoSEQ multiplex PCR, while TCRdb's copy carries only in-frame clones and drops some. The sample shows about 35,000 clones, 83% of them seen only once. The material was unsorted PBMCs, obtained 1 year after starting antiretroviral therapy. The receptor source for this set is a young man with HIV.

This clone has a handful of counts. The chain couples TRBV11-2 to TRBJ2-7; D is ambiguous. The CDR3 is 13 amino acids. The V end lost 3 bases, the J end lost 3 bases, and 9 bases lay between the germline ends. Germline V CDR1 and CDR2: SGHAT, FQNNGV. CDR3: CASSLSQNYEQYF. DNA of the CDR3: TGTGCCAGCAGCTTGAGTCAGAACTACGAGCAGTACTTC.

This clone has just one count. The chain carries TRBV27 and TRBJ2-7; D gene unclear. This CDR3 comprises 15 residues. Germline-derived CDR1 and CDR2 are MNHEY and SMNVEV (reference sequence). V lost 5 bases, J lost 4 bases, and 18 bases lay in between. The CDR3 protein is CASSTRLSPRYEQYF. The CDR3, as DNA: TGTGCCAGCAGTACCAGACTGTCCCCCAGGTACGAGCAGTACTTC.

The chain recombines TRBV5-6 with TRBJ2-1; D not resolved. Germline V gene lookup returns CDR1 SGHDT and CDR2 YYEEEE. The length of the CDR3 is 12 residues. Trimming removed 4 bases at V and 7 bases at J, with 9 bases between. CDR3 sequence: CASSPDRNEQFF. The DNA of the CDR3 is TGTGCCAGCAGCCCCGATCGTAATGAGCAGTTCTTC.

This chain connects TRBV7-9 to TRBJ1-1; no clear D gene. Trimming shortened V by 0 bases and J by 6 bases, and 5 bases separated the two germline ends. CDR1 and CDR2 from the germline V gene are SEHNR and FQNEAQ (reference sequence). The CDR3 covers 12 residues. The CDR3, as DNA: TGTGCCAGCAGCTTAGCCGGCGCTGAAGCTTTCTTT. This codes for CASSLAGAEAFF.

The V call is TRBV5-4, the J call TRBJ2-3; 12 bases line up with TRBD2. J gave up 5 bases and V 4 bases, and 14 bases lay outside the gene matches. This CDR3 region has 18 residues. Germline V lookup: CDR1 SGHNT, CDR2 YYREEE (reference sequence). CDR3 sequence: CASSRGIASGGAIDTQYF. In DNA form, the CDR3 reads TGTGCCAGCAGCCGAGGTATTGCTAGCGGGGGGGCAATAGATACGCAGTATTTT.

This chain uses TRBV29-1 with TRBJ2-2; a possible D gene is TRBD1 (5 bases). Germline CDR1 and CDR2: SQVTM and ANQGSEA. The CDR3 length is 18 residues. Trimming took off 2 bases at V and 3 bases at J, with 22 bases between the two ends. CDR3 in amino acids: CSVEIGSPPDIYTGELFF. Written as DNA, the CDR3 is TGCAGCGTTGAAATTGGCTCGCCGCCGGACATCTACACCGGGGAGCTGTTTTTT.

This chain connects TRBV27 to TRBJ2-2; D assignment may be TRBD1 or TRBD2 (5 bases each). Trimming took off 6 bases at V and 7 bases at J, with 21 bases between the two ends. This CDR3 has 16 amino acids. Germline CDR1 MNHEY, CDR2 SMNVEV (reference sequence). CDR3 coding DNA: TGTGCCAGCAGACCTCCATCGAGGGGCCTTAGCGGGGAGCTGTTTTTT. It translates to CASRPPSRGLSGELFF.

The genes are TRBV9 and TRBJ1-4, with a possible D match to TRBD1 (6 bases). Looked up from germline, CDR1 is SGDLS and CDR2 is YYNGEE. The V end lost 3 bases, the J end lost 4 bases, and 13 bases lay between the germline ends. The CDR3 has 15 amino acids. The CDR3 DNA sequence: TGTGCCAGCAGCGAGGGGGTCGGAGGTAATGAAAAACTGTTTTTT. Translation gives CASSEGVGGNEKLFF. The variable domain in full, with the rest retrieved from reference TRBV9 and TRBJ1-4, is DSGVTQTPKHLITATGQRVTLRCSPRSGDLSVYWYQQSLDQGLQFLIQYYNGEERAKGNILERFSAQQFPDLHSELNLSSLELGDSALYFCASSEGVGGNEKLFFGSGTQLSVL.

This chain connects TRBV28 to TRBJ2-7; D uncertain. Germline assignment: CDR1 MDHEN and CDR2 SYDVKM. The CDR3 is 14 residues long. Trimming shortened V by 3 bases and J by 4 bases, and 13 bases separated the two germline ends. This CDR3 reads CASSLVGLGYEQYF. Here the CDR3 DNA reads TGTGCCAGCAGTTTGGTCGGCCTAGGGTACGAGCAGTACTTC.

This clone was found a few times. This chain connects TRBV25-1 to TRBJ2-1; the D gene is possibly TRBD2 (6 bases). CDR3 length equals 14 residues. Germline assignment: CDR1 MGHDK and CDR2 SYGVNS. The germline V and J ends were trimmed by 6 bases and 3 bases, with 12 bases remaining between them. In DNA, the CDR3 is TGTGCCAGCAGCAATAGCGGTGACTACAATGAGCAGTTCTTC. It codes for CASSNSGDYNEQFF.

The chain uses TRBV19 and TRBJ1-2; D perhaps matches TRBD1 (5 bases). The germline V gene has CDR1 LNHDA and CDR2 SQIVND (reference sequence). Trimming shortened V by 3 bases and J by 8 bases, and 10 bases separated the two germline ends. The CDR3 extends over 12 amino acids. Here the CDR3 DNA reads TGTGCCAGTAGTATTAGGGGAGGAGGCTACACCTTC. Its translation is CASSIRGGGYTF. Variable domain in full (rest from reference TRBV19 and TRBJ1-2): DGGITQSPKYLFRKEGQNVTLSCEQNLNHDAMYWYRQDPGQGLRLIYYSQIVNDFQKGDIAEGYSVSREKKESFPLTVTSAQKNPTAFYLCASSIRGGGYTFGSGTRLTVV.

This clone appeared a few times. The chain has TRBV19 and TRBJ1-1, with a possible D match to TRBD1 (6 bases). Per germline, CDR1 LNHDA and CDR2 SQIVND (reference sequence). The CDR3 extends over 14 amino acids. Trimming left V 6 bases short and J 0 bases short, with 11 bases between. The CDR3 sequence is CASRRTEMNTEAFF. CDR3 in DNA: TGTGCCAGTAGGAGGACAGAGATGAACACTGAAGCTTTCTTT.

This chain joins TRBV4-3 and TRBJ2-1; the D is unclear. From germline, CDR1 is LGHNA and CDR2 YSLEER. The CDR3 is 15 amino acids. Between the trimmed V and J ends, which lost 4 bases and 7 bases, there was a span of 17 bases. Here the CDR3 reads CASSPYLSLGNEQFF. CDR3 nucleotide sequence: TGCGCCAGCAGCCCTTACTTGAGTTTGGGGAATGAGCAGTTCTTC.

The V call is TRBV4-2, the J call TRBJ1-1; D unclear. The V gene lost 0 bases and the J gene lost 11 bases, with 10 bases spanning the gap. This CDR3 contains 12 residues. The germline CDR1 and CDR2 sequences are LGHNA and YNFKEQ. The CDR3 coding sequence is TGTGCCAGCAGCCAAGATGCGAGAATGGCTTTCTTT. This codes for CASSQDARMAFF.

This rearrangement joins TRBV27 to TRBJ2-7; TRBD1 agrees at 10 bases. Per germline, CDR1 MNHEY and CDR2 SMNVEV (reference sequence). The junction had 14 bases not matched to a gene; V was cut back by 5 bases and J by 7 bases. This CDR3 is 16 amino acids long. CDR3 loop: CASSVYRDRGAGEQYF. In DNA form, the CDR3 reads TGTGCCAGCAGTGTATACCGGGACAGGGGTGCGGGGGAGCAGTACTTC.

In its sample, this clone was seen once. The chain recombines TRBV5-5 with TRBJ1-2; D is possibly TRBD1 (5 bases). Germline values: CDR1 SGHKS, CDR2 YYEKEE (reference sequence). The V end was cut by 1 base, the J end by 4 bases, with 14 bases between. CDR3 length equals 15 residues. In nucleotides, the CDR3 is TGTGCCAGCAGCTTGTCCCCCCGGGGGGGCTATGGCTACACCTTC. Its translation: CASSLSPRGGYGYTF. Together with reference TRBV5-5 and TRBJ1-2, the CDR3 gives the full variable domain: DAGVTQSPTHLIKTRGQQVTLRCSPISGHKSVSWYQQVLGQGPQFIFQYYEKEERGRGNFPDRFSARQFPNYSSELNVNALLLGDSALYLCASSLSPRGGYGYTFGSGTRLTVV.

In DNA form, the CDR3 reads TGTGCCAGCAGCCGGACAGGCCCTGGGGCCAACGTCCTGACTTTC. This translates into CASSRTGPGANVLTF. This chain connects TRBV6-6 to TRBJ2-6; 7 positions agree with TRBD1. CDR3 length: 15 amino acids. CDR1 is MNHNY and CDR2 is SVGAGI in the germline V gene (reference sequence). The J segment lost 2 bases and the V segment lost 6 bases, leaving 4 bases of the junction unmatched.

This clone was picked up one time. The rearrangement uses TRBV28 and TRBJ2-7, with D uncertain. Trimming pared 4 bases from V and 0 bases from J, leaving 10 bases between. The CDR3 is 14 residues long. The germline V gene has CDR1 MDHEN and CDR2 SYDVKM. CDR3 sequence reads: CASSYGPISYEQYF. CDR3 DNA sequence: TGTGCCAGCAGTTATGGGCCTATCTCCTACGAGCAGTACTTC.

For the CDR3, the DNA is TGTGCCAGCAGTGTCGACAGGGACACCGGGGAGCTGTTTTTT. Amino acids: CASSVDRDTGELFF. The chain carries TRBV25-1 and TRBJ2-2, with 7 positions matching TRBD1. CDR3 length: 14 amino acids. The germline V gene has CDR1 MGHDK and CDR2 SYGVNS. V dropped 4 bases and J dropped 3; count of bases not matched to a gene: 2.

This clone was recorded once. V usage is TRBV18 and J usage is TRBJ2-1, with TRBD2 as a possible D gene (5 bases). CDR1 is KGHSH and CDR2 is LQKENI in the germline V gene. Trimming stripped 4 bases from V and 4 bases from J, with 17 bases between. The CDR3 is 16 amino acids. Written as DNA, the CDR3 is TGTGCCAGCTCACATCCTGGCGCCGGGGAATACAATGAGCAGTTCTTC. The encoded protein is CASSHPGAGEYNEQFF.

Worth noting for this clone: A far larger clone is only one base removed, so a read error is likely. The rearrangement joins TRBV7-8 to TRBJ2-7; no firm D call. V was trimmed by 5 bases and J by 1 base, leaving 3 bases between them. The germline V gene has CDR1 SGHVS and CDR2 FQNEAQ. This CDR3 has 11 residues. The DNA for the CDR3 is TGTGCCAGCAGCCCGTCCTACGAGCAGTACTTC. Protein product: CASSPSYEQYF.

The chain couples TRBV2 to TRBJ2-3; TRBD2 matches at 14 bases. The trim removed 7 bases at V and 6 bases at J, leaving 9 bases unmatched. The CDR3 totals 16 residues. Germline lookup yields CDR1 SNHLY and CDR2 FYNNEI. The CDR3: CASKSTSGGAVDTQYF. Written as DNA, the CDR3 is TGTGCCAGCAAATCGACTAGCGGGGGGGCCGTTGATACGCAGTATTTT.

The gene calls are TRBV6-5 and TRBJ2-1; a weak D match, TRBD2 (6 bases). This CDR3 spans 13 amino acids. Germline V gene sequence: CDR1 MNHEY, CDR2 SVGAGI. Trimming removed 3 bases from V and 6 bases from J, with 9 bases in between. The CDR3 DNA sequence: TGTGCCAGCAGTTATGGGGGGATCAATGAGCAGTTCTTC. Residues: CASSYGGINEQFF.

This clone was seen more than once but under ten times. This chain connects TRBV9 to TRBJ2-5; weak D call: TRBD2 (6 bases). Trimming stripped 0 bases from V and 1 base from J, with 7 bases between. The CDR3 covers 14 residues. The V gene's germline CDR1 is SGDLS and CDR2 YYNGEE. CDR3: CASSVGTTQETQYF. CDR3 sequence (DNA): TGTGCCAGCAGCGTAGGGACTACCCAAGAGACCCAGTACTTC.

J is TRBJ2-1 and V is TRBV7-9; possible D gene TRBD2, 6 bases. V was clipped by 1 base and J by 12 bases, with 16 bases between them. This CDR3 is 14 amino acids long. The germline V gene has CDR1 SEHNR and CDR2 FQNEAQ (reference sequence). The chain's CDR3 is CASSLGGLPGRQFF. In nucleotides, the CDR3 is TGTGCCAGCAGCTTAGGGGGACTCCCCGGGCGGCAGTTCTTC.

This clone has just one count. The chain has TRBV9 and TRBJ1-1; a weak D match, TRBD1 (6 bases). This CDR3 has 15 residues. Trimming cost V 3 bases and J 1 base, with 13 bases left between them. Germline CDR1 is SGDLS and CDR2 is YYNGEE. CDR3 in DNA: TGTGCCAGCAGCGAACAGGGATCGAGGAACACTGAAGCTTTCTTT. Translation: CASSEQGSRNTEAFF.

This chain joins TRBV19 and TRBJ1-2; D might be TRBD1 (5 bases). Germline V lookup: CDR1 LNHDA, CDR2 SQIVND (reference sequence). CDR3 length: 19 residues. With 1 base removed from V and 8 bases from J, the gap between germline ends came to 29 bases. Here the CDR3 DNA reads TGTGCCAGTAGTATAGCCTCACCCGGTCAGGGCGCATCGACTACCGGCTACACCTTC. It encodes CASSIASPGQGASTTGYTF.

Only a few counts were recorded for this clone. This rearrangement joins TRBV18 to TRBJ1-3; D is uncertain. Germline assignment: CDR1 KGHSH and CDR2 LQKENI. The V and J ends lost 0 bases and 8 bases respectively, with 14 bases between them. The CDR3 totals 15 residues. This chain's CDR3 is CASSPPPTRQDTIYF. CDR3 DNA sequence: TGTGCCAGCTCACCACCGCCCACCCGGCAGGACACCATATATTTT.

The chain employs TRBV5-3 and TRBJ1-4, with TRBD1 as a possible D gene (5 bases). TRBV5-3 is an open reading frame, and its role is uncertain. The V end lost 0 bases, the J end lost 7 bases, and 10 bases lay between the germline ends. The CDR3 is 14 residues long. As DNA, the CDR3 is TGTGCCAGAAGCTTGGCCGGGGGTAGTGAAAAACTGTTTTTT. As protein: CARSLAGGSEKLFF.

V usage is TRBV28 and J usage is TRBJ2-7; a possible D gene is TRBD1 (5 bases). Germline CDR1 and CDR2: MDHEN and SYDVKM. The CDR3 contains 13 residues. Between the trimmed V and J ends, which lost 2 bases and 6 bases, there was a span of 11 bases. CDR3 region: CASSLRGTGEQYF. In DNA, the CDR3 is TGTGCCAGCAGTTTAAGGGGAACTGGCGAGCAGTACTTC.

V and J are TRBV9 and TRBJ2-7, with 9 bases lining up with TRBD1. From germline, CDR1 is SGDLS and CDR2 YYNGEE. Germline trimming cut 0 bases from V and 4 bases from J; bases unmatched to any gene: 5. This CDR3 contains 15 residues. CDR3: CASSVEGTGSYEQYF. The DNA for the CDR3 is TGTGCCAGCAGCGTAGAAGGGACAGGGTCGTACGAGCAGTACTTC.

The chain carries TRBV19 and TRBJ2-7; 8 nucleotides agree with TRBD1. The CDR3 sequence is 14 residues long. After removal of 0 bases from V and 6 bases from J, the junction contained 4 bases not matched to a gene. Germline assignment: CDR1 LNHDA and CDR2 SQIVND (reference sequence). The CDR3 sequence: CASSIDRTGIEQYF. In DNA, the CDR3 is TGTGCCAGTAGTATAGACCGGACAGGGATCGAGCAGTACTTC.